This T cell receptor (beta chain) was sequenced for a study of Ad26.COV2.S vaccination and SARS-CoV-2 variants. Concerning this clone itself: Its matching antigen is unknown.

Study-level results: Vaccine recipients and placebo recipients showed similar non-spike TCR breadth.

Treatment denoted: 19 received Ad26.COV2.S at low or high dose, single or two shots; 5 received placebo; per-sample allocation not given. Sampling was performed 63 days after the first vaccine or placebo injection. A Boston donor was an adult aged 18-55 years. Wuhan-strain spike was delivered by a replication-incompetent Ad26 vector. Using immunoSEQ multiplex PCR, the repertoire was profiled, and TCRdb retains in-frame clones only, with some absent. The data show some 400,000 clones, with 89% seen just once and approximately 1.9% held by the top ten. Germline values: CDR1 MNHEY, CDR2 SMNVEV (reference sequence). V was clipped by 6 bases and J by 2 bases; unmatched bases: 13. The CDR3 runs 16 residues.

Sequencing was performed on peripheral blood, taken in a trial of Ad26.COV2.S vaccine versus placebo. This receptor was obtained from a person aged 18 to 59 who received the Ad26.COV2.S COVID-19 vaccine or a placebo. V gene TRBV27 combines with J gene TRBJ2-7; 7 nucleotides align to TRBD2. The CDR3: CASRTTSSGLTYEQYF. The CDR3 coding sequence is TGTGCCAGCAGGACTACCTCTAGCGGACTTACCTACGAGCAGTACTTC.